These T cell receptor beta chains were read from a single sample in a study of neurological immune-mediated disorders. Each CDR3 protein is one row after TCRdb ran MiXCR on the 5' RACE reads. Here the sample spans 55,000 to 60,000 distinct CDR3 sequences, 3.5% being singletons. Input material: PBMCs. Receptors originate from a woman aged 25 to 39 with multiple sclerosis. The CDR3 runs from the conserved cysteine through the conserved F or W. Fields, in order: clone size, D gene, J gene, CDR3 length, V gene, CDR3 DNA, CDR3 protein. The D gene is left open where the match is weak. Some rows have no size entry. The others give once, few or many, or a class for an expanded clone.

size: many; D: NA; J: TRBJ2-2; length: 17; V: TRBV5-1; DNA: TGCGCCAGCAGCTTGCGGATCACAGGGTTGGACACCGGGGAGCTGTTTTTT; CDR3: CASSLRITGLDTGELFF
size: few; D: TRBD2; J: TRBJ2-1; length: 15; V: TRBV5-1; DNA: TGCGCCAGCAGCTTGGCGGGGGGGCCCGGCAATGAGCAGTTCTTC; CDR3: CASSLAGGPGNEQFF
size: NA; D: NA; J: TRBJ2-2; length: 15; V: TRBV5-1; DNA: TGCGCCAGCAGCCATGCCCACGTAGGCACCGGGGAGCTGTTTTTT; CDR3: CASSHAHVGTGELFF
size: many; D: TRBD1; J: TRBJ2-5; length: 13; V: TRBV20-1; DNA: TGCAGTGTTGCAGAAGGGGGCAGAGAGACCCAGTACTTC; CDR3: CSVAEGGRETQYF
size: few; D: NA; J: TRBJ1-3; length: 14; V: TRBV20-1; DNA: TGCAGTGCTACGCCCGGGACCACTGGAAAAACCATATATTTT; CDR3: CSATPGTTGKTIYF
size: many; D: TRBD1; J: TRBJ1-4; length: 15; V: TRBV5-1; DNA: TGCGCCAGCAGCTTGACCGGGCAGGGGGGTGAAAAACTGTTTTTT; CDR3: CASSLTGQGGEKLFF
size: many; D: NA; J: TRBJ1-5; length: 16; V: TRBV2; DNA: TGTGCCAGCAGCTACGGGGTTTTGGCTCGCAATCAGCCCCAGAATTTT; CDR3: CASSYGVLARNQPQNF
size: many; D: NA; J: TRBJ2-7; length: 13; V: TRBV5-1; DNA: TGCGCCAGCAGCCCCTGGGGCCCAGAGGAGCAGTACTTC; CDR3: CASSPWGPEEQYF
size: few; D: NA; J: TRBJ1-5; length: 12; V: TRBV9; DNA: TGTGCCAGCGGCTCGGGGAATCAGCCCCAGAATTTT; CDR3: CASGSGNQPQNF
size: many; D: TRBD1; J: TRBJ2-3; length: 15; V: TRBV27; DNA: TGTGCCAGCAGTTTGGGACAGCTGGTCGCAGATACGCAGTATTTT; CDR3: CASSLGQLVADTQYF
size: many; D: NA; J: TRBJ2-7; length: 15; V: TRBV29-1; DNA: TGCAGCGTTGAAGGTTTCCAGGGGCCTAACTACGAGCAGTACTTC; CDR3: CSVEGFQGPNYEQYF
size: many; D: TRBD2; J: TRBJ2-5; length: 14; V: TRBV7-2; DNA: TGTGCCAGCAGCCCCGAGGCTAGCGGGGAGACCCAGTACTTC; CDR3: CASSPEASGETQYF
size: few; D: TRBD1; J: TRBJ1-5; length: 14; V: TRBV2; DNA: TGTGCCAGCAGCCCAGACAGGGCCCATCAGCCCCAGAATTTT; CDR3: CASSPDRAHQPQNF
size: medium-sized; D: NA; J: TRBJ2-1; length: 16; V: TRBV9; DNA: TGTGCCAGCAGCGTAAGAATCGGGGGCTCCTACAATGAGCAGTTCTTC; CDR3: CASSVRIGGSYNEQFF
size: many; D: TRBD2; J: TRBJ2-1; length: 14; V: TRBV5-1; DNA: TGCGCCAGCAGTGGGACTAGCGGATACAATGAGCAGTTCTTC; CDR3: CASSGTSGYNEQFF
size: many; D: NA; J: TRBJ1-3; length: 13; V: TRBV7-2; DNA: TGTGCCAGCAGTCTGGGCTCTGGAAACACCATATATTTT; CDR3: CASSLGSGNTIYF